This TCR beta chain was captured by sequencing in a study of technical replicates of blood from a handful of donors. Generated by immunoSEQ multiplex PCR, the TCRdb table keeps only in-frame clones and is missing some. Of some 80,000 clones listed, about 97% are singletons. Per germline, CDR1 MGHRA and CDR2 YSYEKL. Trimming took 5 bases from V and 5 from J, leaving 9 bases between them. The CDR3 contains 12 residues. The sample taken for sequencing was T cells isolated from PBMCs. The TCR originated in a human donor in good health. This chain connects TRBV4-1 to TRBJ1-2; possible D gene TRBD1, 5 bases. The CDR3 nucleotides are TGCGCCAGCAGCTTGGCAGGGTATGGCTACACCTTC. Its protein is CASSLAGYGYTF.